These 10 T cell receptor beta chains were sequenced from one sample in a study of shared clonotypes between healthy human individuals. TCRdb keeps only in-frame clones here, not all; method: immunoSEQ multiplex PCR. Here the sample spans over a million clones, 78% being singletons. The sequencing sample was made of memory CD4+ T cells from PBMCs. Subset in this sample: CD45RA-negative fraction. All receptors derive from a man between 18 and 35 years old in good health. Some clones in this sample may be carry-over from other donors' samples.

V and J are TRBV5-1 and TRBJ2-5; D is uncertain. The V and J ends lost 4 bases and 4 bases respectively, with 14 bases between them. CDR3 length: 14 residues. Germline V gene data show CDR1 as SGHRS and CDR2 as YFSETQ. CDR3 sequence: CASSQDTAGETQYF. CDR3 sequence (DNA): TGCGCCAGCAGCCAAGACACGGCCGGAGAGACCCAGTACTTC. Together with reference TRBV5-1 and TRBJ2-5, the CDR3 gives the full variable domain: KAGVTQTPRYLIKTRGQQVTLSCSPISGHRSVSWYQQTPGQGLQFLFEYFSETQRNKGNFPGRFSGRQFSNSRSEMNVSTLELGDSALYLCASSQDTAGETQYFGPGTRLLVL.

CDR3 bases: TGTGCCAGCAGCTTAGGACACCCCAGCAATCAGCCCCAGCATTTT. Translation gives CASSLGHPSNQPQHF. The chain is built from TRBV28 and TRBJ1-5; tentatively, D is TRBD1 (5 bases). The V and J ends lost 6 bases and 1 base respectively, with 13 bases between them. From germline, CDR1 is MDHEN and CDR2 SYDVKM. The CDR3 length is 15 residues.

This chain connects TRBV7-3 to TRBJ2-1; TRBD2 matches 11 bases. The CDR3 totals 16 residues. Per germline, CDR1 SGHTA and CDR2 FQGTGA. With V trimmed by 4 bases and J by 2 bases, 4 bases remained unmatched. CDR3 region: CASSSVAGGPYNEQFF. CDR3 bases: TGTGCCAGCAGCTCGGTAGCGGGAGGGCCCTACAATGAGCAGTTCTTC. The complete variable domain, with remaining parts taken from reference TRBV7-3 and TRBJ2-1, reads GAGVSQTPSNKVTEKGKYVELRCDPISGHTALYWYRQSLGQGPEFLIYFQGTGAADDSGLPNDRFFAVRPEGSVSTLKIQRTERGDSAVYLCASSSVAGGPYNEQFFGPGTRLTVL.

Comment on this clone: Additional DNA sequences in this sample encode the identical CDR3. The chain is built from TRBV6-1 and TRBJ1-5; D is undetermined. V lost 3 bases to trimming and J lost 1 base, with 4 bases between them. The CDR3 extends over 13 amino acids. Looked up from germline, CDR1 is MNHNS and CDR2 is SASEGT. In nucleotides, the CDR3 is TGTGCCAGCAGTGATTACAGCAATCAGCCCCAGCATTTT. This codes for CASSDYSNQPQHF.

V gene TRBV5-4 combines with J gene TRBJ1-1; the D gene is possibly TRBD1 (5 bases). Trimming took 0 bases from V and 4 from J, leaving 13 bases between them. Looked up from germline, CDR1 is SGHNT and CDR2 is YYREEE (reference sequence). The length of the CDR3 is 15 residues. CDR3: CASSLAGAGGTEAFF. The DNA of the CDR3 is TGTGCCAGCAGCTTGGCCGGGGCCGGGGGCACTGAAGCTTTCTTT. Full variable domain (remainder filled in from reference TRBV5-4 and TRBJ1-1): ETGVTQSPTHLIKTRGQQVTLRCSSQSGHNTVSWYQQALGQGPQFIFQYYREEENGRGNFPPRFSGLQFPNYSSELNVNALELDDSALYLCASSLAGAGGTEAFFGQGTRLTVV.

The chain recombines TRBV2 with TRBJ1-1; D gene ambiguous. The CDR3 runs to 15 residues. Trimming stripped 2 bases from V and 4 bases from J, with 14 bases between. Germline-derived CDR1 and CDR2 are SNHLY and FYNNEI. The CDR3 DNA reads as TGTGCCAGCAGTGAAAACCAGGTCTGGGGCACTGAAGCTTTCTTT. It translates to CASSENQVWGTEAFF.

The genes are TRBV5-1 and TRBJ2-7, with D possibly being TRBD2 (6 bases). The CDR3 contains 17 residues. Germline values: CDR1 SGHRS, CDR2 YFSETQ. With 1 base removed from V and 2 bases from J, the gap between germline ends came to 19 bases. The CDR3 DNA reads TGCGCCAGCAGCTTGCCCGGCCGCGGGACGACTGCCTACGAGCAGTACTTC. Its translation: CASSLPGRGTTAYEQYF.

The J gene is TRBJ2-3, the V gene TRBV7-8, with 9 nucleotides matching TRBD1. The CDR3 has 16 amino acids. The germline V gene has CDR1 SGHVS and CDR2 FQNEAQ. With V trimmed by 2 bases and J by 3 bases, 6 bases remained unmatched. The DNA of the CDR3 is TGTGCCAGCAGCTTAAAGGACAGGGGAGGGACAGATACGCAGTATTTT. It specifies CASSLKDRGGTDTQYF.

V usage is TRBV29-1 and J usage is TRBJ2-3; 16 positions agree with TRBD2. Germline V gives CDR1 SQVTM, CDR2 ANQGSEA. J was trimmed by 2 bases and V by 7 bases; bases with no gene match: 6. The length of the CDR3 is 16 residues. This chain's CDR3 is CSALGLAGGATDTQYF. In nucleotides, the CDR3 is TGCAGCGCTCTGGGACTAGCGGGAGGGGCCACAGATACGCAGTATTTT.

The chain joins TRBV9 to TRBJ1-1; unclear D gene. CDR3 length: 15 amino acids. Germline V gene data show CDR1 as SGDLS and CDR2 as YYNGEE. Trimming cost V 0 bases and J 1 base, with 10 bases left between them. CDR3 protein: CASSVAGGENTEAFF. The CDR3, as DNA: TGTGCCAGCAGCGTAGCTGGAGGAGAGAACACTGAAGCTTTCTTT.